This T cell receptor (beta chain) was observed in a study of cytotoxic CD8 clonotypes in ibrutinib-treated CLL. TCRdb keeps only in-frame clones here, not all; method: immunoSEQ multiplex PCR. The sample records 250,000 to 350,000 clones, approximately 79% being singletons. The length of the CDR3 is 13 residues. V shed 7 bases and J shed 3 bases, with 12 bases lying between them. The germline CDR1 and CDR2 sequences are SGHTA and FQGNSA. Sequences were derived from PBMCs, sampled at disease progression, from a patient treated with ibrutinib. This chain links TRBV7-2 with TRBJ2-5; unclear D gene. The TCR sequence derives from a human donor with chronic lymphocytic leukemia. The CDR3 sequence: CASTDYREETQYF. The CDR3 coding sequence is TGTGCCAGCACCGATTACAGAGAAGAGACCCAGTACTTC.